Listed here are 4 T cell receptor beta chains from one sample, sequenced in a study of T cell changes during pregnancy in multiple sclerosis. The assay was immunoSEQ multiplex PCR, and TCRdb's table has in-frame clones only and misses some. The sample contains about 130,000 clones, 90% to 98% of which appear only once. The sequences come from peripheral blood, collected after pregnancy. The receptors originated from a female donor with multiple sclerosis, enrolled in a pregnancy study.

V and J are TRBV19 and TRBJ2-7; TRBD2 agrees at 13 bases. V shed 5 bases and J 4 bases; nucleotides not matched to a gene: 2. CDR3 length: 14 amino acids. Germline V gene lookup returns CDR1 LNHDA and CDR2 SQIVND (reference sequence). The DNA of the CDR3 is TGTGCCAGTAGTCCGGGACTAGCGGGATACGAGCAGTACTTC. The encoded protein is CASSPGLAGYEQYF.

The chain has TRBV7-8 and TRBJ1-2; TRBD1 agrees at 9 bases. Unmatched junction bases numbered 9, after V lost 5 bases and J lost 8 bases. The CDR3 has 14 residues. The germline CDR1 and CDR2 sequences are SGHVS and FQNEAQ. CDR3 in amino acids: CASSTRQGVGGYTF. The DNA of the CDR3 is TGTGCCAGCAGCACCCGACAGGGGGTAGGAGGCTACACCTTC.

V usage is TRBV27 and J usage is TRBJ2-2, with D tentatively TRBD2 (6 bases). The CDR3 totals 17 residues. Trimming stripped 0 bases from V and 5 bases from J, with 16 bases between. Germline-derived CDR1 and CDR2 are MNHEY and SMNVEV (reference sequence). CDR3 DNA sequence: TGTGCCAGCAGTTTATCCATTCCGGGGGTTGGAACCGGGGAGCTGTTTTTT. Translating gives CASSLSIPGVGTGELFF.

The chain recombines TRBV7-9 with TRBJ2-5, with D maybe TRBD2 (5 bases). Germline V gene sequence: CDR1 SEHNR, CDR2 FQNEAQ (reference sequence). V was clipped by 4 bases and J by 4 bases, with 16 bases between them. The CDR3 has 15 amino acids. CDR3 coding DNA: TGTGCCAGCAGCTCCCGTTCGAGCGGCGGAGAGACCCAGTACTTC. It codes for CASSSRSSGGETQYF.